This entry features one T cell receptor (beta chain) sequence. Its cognate antigen has yet to be identified. The input lacks base qualities; no much larger clone sits a single base away. The data were taken from a study of OX40 agonist ivuxolimab in advanced cancers. Study-level background: Ivuxolimab, which targeted the costimulatory receptor OX40 (CD134), was an agonistic, fully human IgG2 monoclonal antibody. Intravenous ivuxolimab was administered to patients every 2 weeks at six dose levels: 0.01, 0.1, 0.3, 1.5, 3 and 10 mg/kg. Of the 52 patients in dose escalation, approximately 20 had hepatocellular carcinoma, some 15 had melanoma, 9 had renal cell carcinoma and 9 had head and neck cancer. In the dose-escalation cohort, approximately 82% of patients were male, and the mean age was 60 years with a range of roughly 23 to 79. Prior anti-PD-1, anti-PD-L1 or anti-CTLA-4 therapy was permitted, and 30% to 50% of dose-escalation patients had received checkpoint inhibitors. Partial responses occurred in three dose-escalation patients: two with cutaneous melanoma and one with hepatocellular carcinoma. Peripheral TCRbeta sequencing was intended to test whether TCR sequence diversity was altered and clonal T-cell expansion was caused by ivuxolimab. The monotherapy dose-escalation portion (N = 52 patients) of the phase I ivuxolimab trial is reported in the paper.

Points the paper makes about the study in general: In the 0.1-3.0 mg/kg groups, partial responders were among the patients with the lowest normalized peripheral clonal expansion, particularly in CD8+ T cells. The antigen specificity of the peripheral T cells that underwent clonal expansion was not determined. After ivuxolimab, expanded clones were on average more numerous among CD8+ T cells than among CD4+ T cells. At doses from 0.1 to 3.0 mg/kg, clonal expansion was seen in both CD4+ and CD8+ blood T cells between baseline and week 6. Low levels of normalized T-cell clonal expansion were also seen in some patients who did not respond.

The germline V gene encodes CDR1 SEHNR and CDR2 FQNEAQ (reference sequence). Germline trimming: 5 bases from V, 2 bases from J; junction bases outside gene matches: 6. The CDR3 starts with the cysteine, ends with the phenylalanine, and has 15 residues. This entry keeps only the CDR3 DNA: 45 bases, framed from base 1. The trial excluded patients who had a history of autoimmune disease or who were on systemic immunosuppression. Peripheral blood for TCR sequencing was collected from all dose cohorts at baseline, on cycle 4 day 1, and on cycle 7 day 1. Samples came from an open-label, multicenter, first-in-human phase I dose-escalation trial of ivuxolimab. Adults with locally advanced or metastatic head and neck squamous cell, hepatocellular, melanoma or renal cell carcinoma were enrolled in the trial. Before TCR sequencing, CD4+ T cells and CD8+ T cells from peripheral blood were sorted into separate populations.

Genomic DNA was isolated from the sorted cells so that the TCRbeta CDR3 region could be sequenced. TCRbeta CDR3 regions were sequenced using the immunoSEQ Assay. Not all clones reach the TCRdb copy of this immuneACCESS table, which keeps in-frame sequences only. Checked studies attribute under half of the gap to unresolved V genes and leave the rest unexplained. In all, the sample holds 46,000 or so clones, and more than 80% of those were seen once. Clones ranked in the top ten supply approximately 12% of the sample. The V and J genes are TRBV7-9 and TRBJ2-1; 7 bases in between match TRBD2. The source material was CD4+ or CD8+ T cells sorted from blood, sampled in a trial of the OX40 agonist ivuxolimab. This TCR derives from an adult with an advanced solid tumor such as melanoma, head and neck, liver or kidney cancer. The nucleotide sequence is TGTGCCAGCAGCACGGGAAGCGGGGCCTACAATGAGCAGTTCTTC. This codes for CASSTGSGAYNEQFF.